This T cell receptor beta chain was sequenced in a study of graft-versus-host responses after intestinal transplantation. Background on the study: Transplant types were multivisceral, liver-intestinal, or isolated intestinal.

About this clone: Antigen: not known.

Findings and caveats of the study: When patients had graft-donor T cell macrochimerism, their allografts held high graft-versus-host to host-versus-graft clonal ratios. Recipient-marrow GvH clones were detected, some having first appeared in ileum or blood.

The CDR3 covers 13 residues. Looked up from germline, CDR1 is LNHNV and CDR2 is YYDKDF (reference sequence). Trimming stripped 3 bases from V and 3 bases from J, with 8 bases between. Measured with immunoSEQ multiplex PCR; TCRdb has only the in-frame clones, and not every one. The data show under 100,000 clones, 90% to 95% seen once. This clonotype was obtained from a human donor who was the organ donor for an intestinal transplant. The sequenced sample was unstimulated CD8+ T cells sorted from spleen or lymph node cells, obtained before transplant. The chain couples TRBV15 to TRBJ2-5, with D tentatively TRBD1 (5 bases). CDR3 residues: CATSRGLEETQYF. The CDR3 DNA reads TGTGCCACCAGCAGGGGGCTGGAAGAGACCCAGTACTTC.